This TCR beta chain was obtained from a study of sequential checkpoint blockade in melanoma. V shed 5 bases, J shed 6 bases, and the junction held 10 bases outside the gene matches. In germline, CDR1 is MNHEY, CDR2 SMNVEV (reference sequence). The CDR3 length is 16 residues. Repertoires were generated with immunoSEQ multiplex PCR, while TCRdb's copy carries only in-frame clones and drops some. The data contain 18,000 or so clones, around 63% of them singletons. The treatment was: randomized to nivolumab then ipilimumab (arm A) or the reverse (arm B). The TCR sequence derives from a human donor with melanoma. Sequenced material: CD8+ T cells sorted from blood (inferred from file names), taken from a patient given nivolumab and ipilimumab in sequence. J is TRBJ2-1 and V is TRBV27; 10 nucleotides agree with TRBD2. The CDR3 sequence: CASSTIRLAGVNEQFF. CDR3 sequence (DNA): TGTGCCAGCAGTACCATTCGACTAGCGGGCGTCAATGAGCAGTTCTTC.